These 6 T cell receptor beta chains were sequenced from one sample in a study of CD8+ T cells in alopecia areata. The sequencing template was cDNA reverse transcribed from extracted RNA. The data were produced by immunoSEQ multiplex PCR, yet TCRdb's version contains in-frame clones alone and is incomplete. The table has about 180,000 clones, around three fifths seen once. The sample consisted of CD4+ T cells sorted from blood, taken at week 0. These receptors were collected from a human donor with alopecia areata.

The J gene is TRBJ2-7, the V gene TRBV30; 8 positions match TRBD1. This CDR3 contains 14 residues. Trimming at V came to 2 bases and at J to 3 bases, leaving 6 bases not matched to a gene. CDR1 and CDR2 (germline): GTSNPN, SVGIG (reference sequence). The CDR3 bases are TGTGCCTGGAGTACCCGGGACAGGCTCTACGAGCAGTACTTC. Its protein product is CAWSTRDRLYEQYF.

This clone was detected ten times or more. The CDR3 spells CASSLDSRRPGAGANVLTF. The CDR3 nucleotides are TGCGCCAGCAGCCTAGACAGCAGACGCCCAGGGGCTGGGGCCAACGTCCTGACTTTC. The chain couples TRBV4-1 to TRBJ2-6, with D tentatively TRBD1 (6 bases). CDR3 length: 19 amino acids. The germline V gene has CDR1 MGHRA and CDR2 YSYEKL. Trimming stripped 4 bases from V and 2 bases from J, with 21 bases between.

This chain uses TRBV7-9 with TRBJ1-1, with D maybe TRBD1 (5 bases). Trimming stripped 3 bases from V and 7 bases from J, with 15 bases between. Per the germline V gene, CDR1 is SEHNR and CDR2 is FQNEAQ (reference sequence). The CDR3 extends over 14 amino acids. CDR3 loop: CASSLNAGTNEAFF. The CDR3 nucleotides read TGTGCCAGCAGCTTGAACGCCGGGACGAATGAAGCTTTCTTT.

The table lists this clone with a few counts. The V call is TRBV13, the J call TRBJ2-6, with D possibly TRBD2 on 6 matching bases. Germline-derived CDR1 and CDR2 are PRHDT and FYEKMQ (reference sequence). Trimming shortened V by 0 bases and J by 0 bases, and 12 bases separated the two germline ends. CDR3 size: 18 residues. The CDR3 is CASSLGRGGTSGANVLTF. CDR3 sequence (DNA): TGTGCCAGCAGCTTAGGTCGGGGCGGGACCTCTGGGGCCAACGTCCTGACTTTC.

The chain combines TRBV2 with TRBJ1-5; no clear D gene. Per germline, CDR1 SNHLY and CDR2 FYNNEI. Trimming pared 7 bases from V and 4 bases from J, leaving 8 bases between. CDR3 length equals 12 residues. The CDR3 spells CASNSRNQPQHF. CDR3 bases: TGTGCCAGCAATAGCAGAAATCAGCCCCAGCATTTT.

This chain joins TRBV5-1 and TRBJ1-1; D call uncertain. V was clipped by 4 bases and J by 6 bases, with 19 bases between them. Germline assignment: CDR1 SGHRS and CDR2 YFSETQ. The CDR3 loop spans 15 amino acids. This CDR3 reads CASSGAGRHSAEAFF. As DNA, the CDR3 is TGCGCCAGCAGCGGCGCAGGCAGGCATTCGGCTGAAGCTTTCTTT.